The 6 T cell receptor beta chains given below trace back to one sample, sequenced in a study of blood T cell repertoires in COVID-19. Here immunoSEQ multiplex PCR was the method, and the copy in TCRdb shows in-frame clones only, minus some. The sample yields approximately 46,000 clones, roughly four fifths seen once. The sequenced sample consisted of peripheral blood. The receptors were sampled from a woman aged 55-69 years with acute or convalescent COVID-19.

J is TRBJ2-7 and V is TRBV6-1, with D unresolved. V was shortened by 2 bases and J by 4 bases, with 9 bases between the two germline ends. The germline V gene has CDR1 MNHNS and CDR2 SASEGT. CDR3 length: 13 residues. CDR3 DNA: TGTGCCAGCAGTGAAATAGTGGTATACGAGCAGTACTTC. Encoded protein: CASSEIVVYEQYF.

The V and J genes are TRBV19 and TRBJ1-1; a possible D gene is TRBD1 (6 bases). The CDR3 is 15 amino acids. CDR1 is LNHDA and CDR2 is SQIVND in the germline V gene (reference sequence). The ends were cut back, 3 bases at V and 5 bases at J, with 16 bases in the middle. CDR3 DNA: TGTGCCAGTAGTATCGGAAACAGGGTCGGAACTGAAGCTTTCTTT. As protein: CASSIGNRVGTEAFF. The whole variable domain, filled in from reference TRBV19 and TRBJ1-1, reads DGGITQSPKYLFRKEGQNVTLSCEQNLNHDAMYWYRQDPGQGLRLIYYSQIVNDFQKGDIAEGYSVSREKKESFPLTVTSAQKNPTAFYLCASSIGNRVGTEAFFGQGTRLTVV.

The chain uses TRBV29-1 and TRBJ1-3; D gene ambiguous. The germline V gene has CDR1 SQVTM and CDR2 ANQGSEA. The CDR3 consists of 11 residues. The V end was cut by 7 bases, the J end by 3 bases, with 7 bases between. The CDR3 sequence: CSAGVGNTIYF. CDR3 nucleotides: TGCAGCGCCGGAGTTGGAAACACCATATATTTT. Based on the CDR3 plus reference TRBV29-1 and TRBJ1-3, the full variable domain is SAVISQKPSRDICQRGTSLTIQCQVDSQVTMMFWYRQQPGQSLTLIATANQGSEATYESGFVIDKFPISRPNLTFSTLTVSNMSPEDSSIYLCSAGVGNTIYFGEGSWLTVV.

The V and J genes are TRBV19 and TRBJ1-2, with D perhaps TRBD1 (6 bases). CDR1 and CDR2 (germline): LNHDA, SQIVND (reference sequence). The CDR3 runs to 14 residues. Trimming shortened V by 7 bases and J by 2 bases, and 14 bases separated the two germline ends. The CDR3 reads CASNQQQGNYGYTF. The CDR3 DNA reads TGTGCCAGTAATCAACAACAGGGAAACTATGGCTACACCTTC.

The V gene is TRBV5-1, the J gene TRBJ1-2; no clear D gene. The V gene lost 4 bases and the J gene lost 8 bases, with 21 bases spanning the gap. The CDR3 has 15 amino acids. Per the germline V gene, CDR1 is SGHRS and CDR2 is YFSETQ. This CDR3 is CASSPDLTGSMGYTF. The CDR3 DNA reads as TGCGCCAGCAGCCCCGATTTAACGGGGTCTATGGGCTACACCTTC.

This clone showed up just a few times. CDR3 nucleotide sequence: TGTGCCAGCAGCTCTCGACAGGGTAACACTGAAGCTTTCTTT. This sequence encodes CASSSRQGNTEAFF. V gene TRBV28 combines with J gene TRBJ1-1; TRBD1 agrees at 7 bases. Germline lookup yields CDR1 MDHEN and CDR2 SYDVKM. The CDR3 has 14 residues. Trimming took 6 bases from V and 2 from J; bases not matched to a gene: 6. Full variable domain (rest looked up from reference TRBV28 and TRBJ1-1): DVKVTQSSRYLVKRTGEKVFLECVQDMDHENMFWYRQDPGLGLRLIYFSYDVKMKEKGDIPEGYSVSREKKERFSLILESASTNQTSMYLCASSSRQGNTEAFFGQGTRLTVV.